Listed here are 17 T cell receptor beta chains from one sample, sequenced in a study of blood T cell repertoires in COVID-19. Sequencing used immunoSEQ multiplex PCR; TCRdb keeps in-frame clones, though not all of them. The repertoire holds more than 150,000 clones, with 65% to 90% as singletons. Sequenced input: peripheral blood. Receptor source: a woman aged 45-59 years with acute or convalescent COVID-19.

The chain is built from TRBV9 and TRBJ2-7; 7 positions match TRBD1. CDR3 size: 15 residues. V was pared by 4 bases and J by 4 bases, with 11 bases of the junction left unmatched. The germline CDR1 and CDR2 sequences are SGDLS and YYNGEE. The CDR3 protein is CASSSLEGAGYEQYF. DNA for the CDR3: TGTGCCAGCAGCTCCCTCGAGGGGGCTGGATACGAGCAGTACTTC.

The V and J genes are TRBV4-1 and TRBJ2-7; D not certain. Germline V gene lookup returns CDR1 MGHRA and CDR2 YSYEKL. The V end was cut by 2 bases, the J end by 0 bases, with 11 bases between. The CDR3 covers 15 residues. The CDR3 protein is CASSQIRSGSYEQYF. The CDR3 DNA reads TGCGCCAGCAGCCAAATTCGCTCCGGCTCCTACGAGCAGTACTTC.

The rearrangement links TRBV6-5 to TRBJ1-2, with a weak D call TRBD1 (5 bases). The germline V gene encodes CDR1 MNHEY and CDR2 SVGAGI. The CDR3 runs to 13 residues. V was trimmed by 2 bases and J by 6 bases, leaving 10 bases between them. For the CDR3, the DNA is TGTGCCAGCAGTTACCGCGCAGGGCATGGCTACACCTTC. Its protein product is CASSYRAGHGYTF.

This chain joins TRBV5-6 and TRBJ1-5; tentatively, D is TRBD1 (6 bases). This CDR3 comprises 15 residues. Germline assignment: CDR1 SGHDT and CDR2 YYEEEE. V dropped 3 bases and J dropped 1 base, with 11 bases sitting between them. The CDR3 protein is CASSSQTGSNQPQHF. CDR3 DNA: TGTGCCAGCAGCTCTCAGACAGGCAGCAATCAGCCCCAGCATTTT.

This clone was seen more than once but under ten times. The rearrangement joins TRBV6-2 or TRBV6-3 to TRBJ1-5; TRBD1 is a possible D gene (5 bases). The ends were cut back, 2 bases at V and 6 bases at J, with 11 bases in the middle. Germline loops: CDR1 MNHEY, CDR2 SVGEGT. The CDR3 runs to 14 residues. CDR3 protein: CASSYPSGGQPQHF. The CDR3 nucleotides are TGTGCCAGCAGTTACCCCTCCGGGGGTCAGCCCCAGCATTTT.

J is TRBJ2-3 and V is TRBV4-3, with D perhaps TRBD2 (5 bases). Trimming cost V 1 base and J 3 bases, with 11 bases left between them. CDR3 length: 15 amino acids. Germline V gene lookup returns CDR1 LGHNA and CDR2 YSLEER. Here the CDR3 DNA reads TGCGCCAGCAGCCAAGGGACTCTCGGAACAGATACGCAGTATTTT. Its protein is CASSQGTLGTDTQYF.

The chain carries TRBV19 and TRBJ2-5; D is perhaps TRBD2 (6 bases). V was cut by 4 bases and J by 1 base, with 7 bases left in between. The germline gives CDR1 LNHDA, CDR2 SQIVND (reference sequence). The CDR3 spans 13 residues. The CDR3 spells CASSSSGQETQYF. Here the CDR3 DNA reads TGTGCCAGTAGTAGTAGCGGCCAAGAGACCCAGTACTTC.

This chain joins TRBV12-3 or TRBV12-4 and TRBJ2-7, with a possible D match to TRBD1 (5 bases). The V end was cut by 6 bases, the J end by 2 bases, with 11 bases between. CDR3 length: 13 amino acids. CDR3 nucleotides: TGTGCCAGCAGCCTCACAGGAGCCTACGAGCAGTACTTC. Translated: CASSLTGAYEQYF.

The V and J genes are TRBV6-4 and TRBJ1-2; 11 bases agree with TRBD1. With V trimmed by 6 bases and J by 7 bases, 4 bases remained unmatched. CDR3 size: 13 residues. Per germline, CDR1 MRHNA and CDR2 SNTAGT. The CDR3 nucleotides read TGTGCCAGCAGCGCCGGGACAGGGGGTGGCTACACCTTC. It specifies CASSAGTGGGYTF.

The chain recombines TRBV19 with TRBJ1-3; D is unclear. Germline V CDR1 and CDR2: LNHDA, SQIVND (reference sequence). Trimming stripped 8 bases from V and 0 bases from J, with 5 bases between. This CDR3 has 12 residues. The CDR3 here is CASRSSGNTIYF. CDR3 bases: TGTGCCAGTCGCAGCTCTGGAAACACCATATATTTT.

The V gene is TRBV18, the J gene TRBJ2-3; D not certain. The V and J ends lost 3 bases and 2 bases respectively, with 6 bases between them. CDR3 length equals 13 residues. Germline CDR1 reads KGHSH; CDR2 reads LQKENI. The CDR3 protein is CASSPRDTDTQYF. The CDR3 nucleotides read TGTGCCAGCTCACCGAGAGACACAGATACGCAGTATTTT.

In DNA form, the CDR3 reads TGTGCAAGTCGCCCGAAAACCGAAGACAGGGCCGGTATTGGCAACTATGGCTACACCTTC. Translated: CASRPKTEDRAGIGNYGYTF. The J gene is TRBJ1-2, the V gene TRBV12-2; TRBD1, the table's D call, lacks a check against the DNA. TRBV12-2 is a documented pseudogene. This CDR3 has 20 residues.

The chain's CDR3 is CASSPSWDRVETQYF. DNA for the CDR3: TGTGCCAGCTCACCAAGTTGGGACAGGGTAGAGACCCAGTACTTC. V is TRBV18 and J is TRBJ2-5; 9 nucleotides line up with TRBD1. The CDR3 covers 15 residues. V lost 2 bases and J lost 4; bases outside the gene matches: 5. Germline CDR1 and CDR2: KGHSH and LQKENI.

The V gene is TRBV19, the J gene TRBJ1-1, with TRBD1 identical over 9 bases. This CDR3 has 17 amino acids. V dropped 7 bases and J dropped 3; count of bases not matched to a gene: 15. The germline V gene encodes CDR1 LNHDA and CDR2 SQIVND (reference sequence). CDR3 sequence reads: CASKPQGQGVEDTEAFF. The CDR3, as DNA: TGTGCCAGTAAACCCCAGGGACAGGGAGTTGAGGACACTGAAGCTTTCTTT. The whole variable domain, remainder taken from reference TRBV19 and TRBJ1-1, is DGGITQSPKYLFRKEGQNVTLSCEQNLNHDAMYWYRQDPGQGLRLIYYSQIVNDFQKGDIAEGYSVSREKKESFPLTVTSAQKNPTAFYLCASKPQGQGVEDTEAFFGQGTRLTVV.

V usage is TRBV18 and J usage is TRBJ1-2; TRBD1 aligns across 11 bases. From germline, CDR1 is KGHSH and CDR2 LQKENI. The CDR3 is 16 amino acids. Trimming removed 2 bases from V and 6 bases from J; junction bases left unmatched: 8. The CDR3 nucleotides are TGTGCCAGCTCACCAGGACAGGGGGCGCGGTCGAATGGCTACACCTTC. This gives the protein CASSPGQGARSNGYTF.

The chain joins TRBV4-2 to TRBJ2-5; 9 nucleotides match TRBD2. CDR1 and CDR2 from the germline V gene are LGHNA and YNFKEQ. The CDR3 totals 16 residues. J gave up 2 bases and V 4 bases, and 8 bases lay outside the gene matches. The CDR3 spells CASSPAGGPGQETQYF. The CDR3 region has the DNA TGTGCCAGCAGCCCCGCGGGGGGGCCAGGGCAAGAGACCCAGTACTTC.

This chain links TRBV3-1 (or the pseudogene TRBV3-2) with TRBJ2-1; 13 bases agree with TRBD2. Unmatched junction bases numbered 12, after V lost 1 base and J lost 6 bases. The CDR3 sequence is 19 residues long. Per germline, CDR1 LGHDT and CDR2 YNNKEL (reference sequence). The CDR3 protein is CASSQVPTSGGNIGNEQFF. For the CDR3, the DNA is TGTGCCAGCAGCCAAGTTCCGACTAGCGGGGGGAATATTGGCAATGAGCAGTTCTTC.